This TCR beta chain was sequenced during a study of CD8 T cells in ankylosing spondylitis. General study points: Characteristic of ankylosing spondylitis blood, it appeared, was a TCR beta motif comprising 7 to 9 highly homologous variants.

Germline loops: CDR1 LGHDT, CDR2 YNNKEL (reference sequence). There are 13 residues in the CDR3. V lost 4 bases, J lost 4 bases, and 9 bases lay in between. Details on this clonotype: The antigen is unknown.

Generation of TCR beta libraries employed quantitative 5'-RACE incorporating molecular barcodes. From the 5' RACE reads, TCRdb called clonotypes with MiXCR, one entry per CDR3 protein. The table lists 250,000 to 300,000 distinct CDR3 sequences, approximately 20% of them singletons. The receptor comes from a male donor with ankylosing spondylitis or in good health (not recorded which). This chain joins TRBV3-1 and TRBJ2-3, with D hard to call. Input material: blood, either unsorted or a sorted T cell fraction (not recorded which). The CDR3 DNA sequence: TGTGCCAGCAGCCCCCGGACCGCAGATACGCAGTATTTT. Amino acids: CASSPRTADTQYF.